This entry lists 6 T cell receptor beta chains sequenced from one sample in a study of CD8 T cells in Susac syndrome (dated by TCRdb to the late 2010s). Libraries were constructed by the immunoSEQ multiplex PCR assay. RNA was extracted using the RNeasy kit, and roughly 0.45 to 1 microgram was reverse transcribed with random hexamers. TCRdb redid the processing of the public reads, applying fastp at Q25 and MiXCR, and retained in-frame beta chains. Every CDR3 protein is listed once, alongside the most common genes and DNA of its rows. The sample data list about 150,000 distinct CDR3 sequences, and 90% to 96% of these were observed just once. In total, the top ten clones hold roughly 0.08% of the sample. Sequences were obtained from CD4+ T cells from PBMCs. The receptors come from a human donor with Susac syndrome.

In its sample, this clonotype was seen a few times. This chain connects TRBV5-4 to TRBJ2-7; the D is unclear. The CDR3 runs to 12 residues. Trimming pared 4 bases from V and 0 bases from J, leaving 5 bases between. The germline CDR1 and CDR2 sequences are SGHNT and YYREEE (reference sequence). CDR3 residues: CASSRDSYEQYF. The CDR3 nucleotides are TGTGCCAGCAGCCGTGACTCCTACGAGCAGTACTTC. The whole variable domain, filled in from reference TRBV5-4 and TRBJ2-7, reads ETGVTQSPTHLIKTRGQQVTLRCSSQSGHNTVSWYQQALGQGPQFIFQYYREEENGRGNFPPRFSGLQFPNYSSELNVNALELDDSALYLCASSRDSYEQYFGPGTRLTVT.

This clonotype was found a few times. CDR3 loop: CASRDRGQETQYF. The CDR3 nucleotides read TGTGCCAGTCGGGACAGGGGGCAAGAGACCCAGTACTTC. V usage is TRBV5-8 and J usage is TRBJ2-5; 11 positions match TRBD1. The J segment lost 2 bases and the V segment lost 8 bases, leaving 2 bases of the junction unmatched. Germline V CDR1 and CDR2: SGHTS, YDEGEE. This CDR3 has 13 amino acids.

The chain combines TRBV4-1 with TRBJ2-7, with 7 bases lining up with TRBD2. This CDR3 contains 15 residues. CDR1 is MGHRA, CDR2 YSYEKL, per germline. V lost 0 bases to trimming and J lost 4 bases; unmatched junction nucleotides: 6. CDR3 nucleotide sequence: TGCGCCAGCAGCCAAGAGGTAGGCGGGAGTTACGAGCAGTACTTC. It translates to CASSQEVGGSYEQYF.

This chain links TRBV20-1 with TRBJ2-3; D is unresolved. Germline CDR1 and CDR2: DFQATT and SNEGSKA (reference sequence). Trimming stripped 0 bases from V and 1 base from J, with 8 bases between. The CDR3 extends over 14 amino acids. The CDR3 region has the DNA TGCAGTGCTAGAGATGGGCCCCGCACAGATACGCAGTATTTT. It specifies CSARDGPRTDTQYF.

The genes are TRBV4-2 and TRBJ1-3; 7 bases agree with TRBD1. The J segment lost 0 bases and the V segment lost 4 bases, leaving 6 bases of the junction unmatched. The CDR3 is 16 residues long. Germline V gives CDR1 LGHNA, CDR2 YNFKEQ. CDR3 amino acids: CASSPRGQLSGNTIYF. In DNA form, the CDR3 reads TGTGCCAGCAGCCCGCGGGGACAGCTCTCTGGAAACACCATATATTTT.

This chain connects TRBV20-1 to TRBJ2-5; 9 bases fit TRBD1. Germline CDR1 is DFQATT and CDR2 is SNEGSKA (reference sequence). The length of the CDR3 is 15 residues. V trimming: 5 bases; J trimming: 4 bases; junction bases outside the gene matches: 11. The DNA for the CDR3 is TGCAGTGCTCCTGATCCGGGACAGGGAGGAGAGACCCAGTACTTC. Amino acids: CSAPDPGQGGETQYF.